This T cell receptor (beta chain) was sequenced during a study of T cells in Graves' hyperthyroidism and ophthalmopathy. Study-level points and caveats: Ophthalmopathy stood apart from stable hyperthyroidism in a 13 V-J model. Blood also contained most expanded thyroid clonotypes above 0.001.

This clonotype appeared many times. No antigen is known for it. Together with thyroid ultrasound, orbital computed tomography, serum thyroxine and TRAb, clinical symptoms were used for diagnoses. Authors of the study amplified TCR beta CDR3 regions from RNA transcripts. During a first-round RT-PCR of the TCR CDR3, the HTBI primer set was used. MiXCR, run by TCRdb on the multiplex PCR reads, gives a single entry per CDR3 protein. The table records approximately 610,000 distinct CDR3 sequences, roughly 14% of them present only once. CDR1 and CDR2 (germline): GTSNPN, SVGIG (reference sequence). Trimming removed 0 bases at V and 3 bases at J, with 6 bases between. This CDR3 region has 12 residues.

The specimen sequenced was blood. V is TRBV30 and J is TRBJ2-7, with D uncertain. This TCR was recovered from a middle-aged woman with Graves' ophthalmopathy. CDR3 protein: CAWSVNSYEQYF. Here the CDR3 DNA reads TGTGCCTGGAGTGTAAACAGCTACGAGCAGTACTTC.